This T cell receptor (beta chain) was captured by sequencing in a study of control samples from healthy donors and cancer patients. Produced via immunoSEQ multiplex PCR; TCRdb's table is partial and in-frame only. This sample has 85,000 to 95,000 clones; about nine tenths occur once, and the top ten carry roughly an eighth. Sequences were obtained from blood. The origin of this receptor is a woman between 70 and 85 years old in good health.

The CDR3: CASSYFGTGTSGANVLTF. The CDR3 DNA is TGTGCCAGCAGCTACTTCGGGACAGGGACCTCTGGGGCCAACGTCCTGACTTTC. The J gene is TRBJ2-6, the V gene TRBV5-8; 9 bases are a match to TRBD1. V was pared by 3 bases and J by 0 bases, with 7 bases of the junction left unmatched. Germline CDR1 and CDR2: SGHTS and YDEGEE. CDR3 size: 18 residues.